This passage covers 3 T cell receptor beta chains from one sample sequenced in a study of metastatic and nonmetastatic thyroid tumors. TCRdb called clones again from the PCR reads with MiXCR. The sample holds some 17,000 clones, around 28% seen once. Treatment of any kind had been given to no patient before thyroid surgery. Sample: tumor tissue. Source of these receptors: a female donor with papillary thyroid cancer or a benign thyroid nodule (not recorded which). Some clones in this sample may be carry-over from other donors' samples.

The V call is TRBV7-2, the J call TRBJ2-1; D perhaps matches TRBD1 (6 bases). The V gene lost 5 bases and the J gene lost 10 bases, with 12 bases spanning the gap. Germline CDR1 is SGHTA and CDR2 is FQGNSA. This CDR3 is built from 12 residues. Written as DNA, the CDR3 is TGTGCCAGCAGCGTACCGGACAGAGAGCAGTTCTTC. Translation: CASSVPDREQFF.

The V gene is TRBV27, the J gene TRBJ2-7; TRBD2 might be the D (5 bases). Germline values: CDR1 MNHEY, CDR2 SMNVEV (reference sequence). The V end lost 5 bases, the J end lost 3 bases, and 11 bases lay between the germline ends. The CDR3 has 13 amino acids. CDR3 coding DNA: TGTGCCAGCAGTACCGGACTTCTCTACGAGCAGTACTTC. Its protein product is CASSTGLLYEQYF.

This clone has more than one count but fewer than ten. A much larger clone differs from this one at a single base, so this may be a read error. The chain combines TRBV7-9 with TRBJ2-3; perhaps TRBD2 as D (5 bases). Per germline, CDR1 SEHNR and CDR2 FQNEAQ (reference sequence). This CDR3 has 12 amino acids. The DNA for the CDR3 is TGTGCCAGCGGCTCGGGGTCAGATACGCGGTATTTT. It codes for CASGSGSDTRYF. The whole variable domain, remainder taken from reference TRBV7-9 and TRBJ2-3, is DTGVSQNPRHKITKRGQNVTFRCDPISEHNRLYWYRQTLGQGPEFLTYFQNEAQLEKSRLLSDRFSAERPKGSFSTLEIQRTEQGDSAMYLCASGSGSDTRYFGPGTRLTVL.